This is a list of T cell receptor beta chains from one sample in a study of cytomegalovirus exposure and HLA in healthy donors. Some clones are missing from TCRdb's copy, which holds only in-frame ones; the method was immunoSEQ multiplex PCR. The table includes around 110,000 clones, approximately 80% detected once. The specimen sequenced was PBMCs. The receptors were gathered from a woman younger than 45 in good health and CMV-seronegative. CDR3s include the opening cysteine and the closing phenylalanine or tryptophan. D genes are given only for firm matches. Clone size is not always given. Where it is, it says once, few, many or a class for expanded clones.

clone_size	v_call	j_call	d_call	cdr3_nt	cdr3_aa
-	TRBV7-9	TRBJ1-3	TRBD1	TGTGCCAGCAGCTTGGAAACAGGGGGCTTCGGGAACACCATATATTTT	CASSLETGGFGNTIYF
few	TRBV7-2	TRBJ1-1	-	TGTGCCAGCAGCTCCGGACCGACTAACGCTGAAGCTTTCTTT	CASSSGPTNAEAFF
-	TRBV6-6	TRBJ2-1	-	TGTGCCAGCAGCTCCGAGAAGCCTAGCGCATACAATGAGCAGTTCTTC	CASSSEKPSAYNEQFF
-	TRBV27	TRBJ1-5	TRBD1	TGTGCCAGCAGTTTATATTGGGACAGGGTCGGCAATCAGCCCCAGCATTTT	CASSLYWDRVGNQPQHF
-	TRBV6-1	TRBJ2-3	-	TGTGCCAGCAGCCGCGTGGTGCAGGCAGATACGCAGTATTTT	CASSRVVQADTQYF
-	TRBV13	TRBJ2-1	-	TGTGCCAGCAGCTTACGAGGGAGAGATGAGCAGTTCTTC	CASSLRGRDEQFF
-	TRBV7-2	TRBJ1-5	-	TGTGCCAGCAGCTTAATAGGAGGAGGCAATCAGCCCCAGCATTTT	CASSLIGGGNQPQHF
-	TRBV6-6	TRBJ2-7	-	TGTGCCAGCACCAAAAGAGGACAAGGTCCCTCCATCGAGCAGTACTTC	CASTKRGQGPSIEQYF
few	TRBV10-1	TRBJ2-4	-	TGCGCCAGCAGTGAGTTGGGCAGAGAAAACATTCAGTACTTC	CASSELGRENIQYF
-	TRBV6-5	TRBJ2-2	-	TGTGCCAGCAGTTTTACAGGGATCGTGGGCACCGGGGAGCTGTTTTTT	CASSFTGIVGTGELFF
-	TRBV5-4	TRBJ2-1	-	TGTGCCAGCAGCTTGGCCGGGAGCGGGTACAATGAGCAGTTCTTC	CASSLAGSGYNEQFF
-	TRBV28	TRBJ2-3	TRBD2	TGTGCCAGCGGGACTAGCGGAACAGATACGCAGTATTTT	CASGTSGTDTQYF
-	TRBV2	TRBJ2-3	-	TGTGCCAGCAGTGCCCAGTTTCAGGGAGATACGCAGTATTTT	CASSAQFQGDTQYF
once	TRBV5-6	TRBJ1-1	-	TGTGCCAGCAGCTCAGGACCGGGACAAGCGAACACTGAAGCTTTCTTT	CASSSGPGQANTEAFF
-	TRBV18	TRBJ2-1	-	TGTGCCAGCTCACCAATGGCTGAGCAGTTCTTC	CASSPMAEQFF
-	TRBV19	TRBJ2-3	-	TGTGCCACCAGAATTACCCCAGGGTTAGTGACAGATACGCAGTATTTT	CATRITPGLVTDTQYF
few	TRBV19	TRBJ2-1	-	TGTGCCAGTAGTAGTATAAGGGGATCCTACAATGAGCAGTTCTTC	CASSSIRGSYNEQFF
-	TRBV15	TRBJ2-3	-	TGTGCCGCTTGGGGCAGCACAGATACGCAGTATTTT	CAAWGSTDTQYF
few	TRBV11-2	TRBJ2-7	TRBD2	TGTGCCAGCAGCTTAGACTACTTGGGACTAGCCGCCTACGAGCAGTACTTC	CASSLDYLGLAAYEQYF
-	TRBV27	TRBJ2-5	-	TGTGCCAGCAGTTTAATGCAGGCCGGCACAGAGACCCAGTACTTC	CASSLMQAGTETQYF
-	TRBV5-1	TRBJ2-1	TRBD2	TGCGCCAGCAGCCTCCCCTCCCGCGGGAGTACCTACAATGAGCAGTTCTTC	CASSLPSRGSTYNEQFF
once	TRBV30	TRBJ2-7	-	TGTGCCTGGCACCCGGGACTTTCCTACGAGCAGTACTTC	CAWHPGLSYEQYF
-	TRBV28	TRBJ2-3	TRBD2	TGTGCCAGCAGAGCGGGAGTGGGGGATACGCAGTATTTT	CASRAGVGDTQYF
once	TRBV7-7	TRBJ1-2	-	TGTGCTAGCAGCTTATCTCTGGACAATGGCTACACCTTC	CASSLSLDNGYTF
once	TRBV2	TRBJ1-5	-	TGTGCCAGCCGACTGACGTTCAATCAGCCCCAGCATTTT	CASRLTFNQPQHF
-	TRBV5-1	TRBJ2-1	TRBD2	TGCGCCAGCAGCCCGGGACTAGCGGCCGGGAATGAGCAGTTCTTC	CASSPGLAAGNEQFF
-	TRBV7-2	TRBJ2-6	-	TGTGCCAGCAGCTTAGTAGGAGGCGCTGGGGCCAACGTCCTGACTTTC	CASSLVGGAGANVLTF